A single sample is the source of the 23 T cell receptor beta chains below, sequenced in a study of blood T cells in healthy people across ages. Through a sample-barcoded 5' primer and a J-beta primer mix, a second PCR was run for about 6 to 12 cycles. TCRdb ran MiXCR on the 5' RACE reads and lists one entry per CDR3 protein. The sample includes about 1.4 million distinct CDR3 sequences, 45% to 70% of them seen just once. The material sequenced was blood. Receptors originate from a man between 18 and 29 years old in good health.

As for this clonotype: One end of the junction varies from germline; a read error may be responsible. The V and J genes are TRBV11-2 and TRBJ2-1; TRBD1 might be the D (7 bases). This CDR3 is built from 14 residues. Germline V CDR1 and CDR2: SGHAT, FQNNGV. As DNA, the CDR3 is TGTGCCGGCAGCGGAGGGGACAGAGACAATGAGCAGTTCTTC. This sequence encodes CAGSGGDRDNEQFF.

This clonotype was seen once. The rearrangement links TRBV29-1 to TRBJ2-3; 9 positions agree with TRBD1. The CDR3 loop spans 14 amino acids. V was pared by 4 bases and J by 9 bases, with 11 bases of the junction left unmatched. Germline assignment: CDR1 SQVTM and CDR2 ANQGSEA. CDR3 sequence: CSVVVQGALVTQYF. In nucleotides, the CDR3 is TGCAGCGTTGTGGTACAGGGGGCCCTGGTCACGCAGTATTTT.

This clonotype was seen only a few times. This chain links TRBV29-1 with TRBJ2-5; D is tentatively TRBD1 or TRBD2 (5 bases each). The CDR3 sequence is 17 residues long. Per the germline V gene, CDR1 is SQVTM and CDR2 is ANQGSEA. V gave up 2 bases and J gave up 11 bases, with 30 bases separating them. The CDR3, as DNA: TGCAGCGTTGAAATCGTCATTGGGACGGCCTTACCTAATGAGCAGTACTTC. This gives the protein CSVEIVIGTALPNEQYF.

Only a few counts were recorded for this clonotype. This chain uses TRBV29-1 with TRBJ2-7; 7 bases agree with TRBD1. The CDR3 has 13 residues. CDR1 and CDR2 from the germline V gene are SQVTM and ANQGSEA. The V and J ends lost 5 bases and 6 bases, in that order; junction bases with no gene match: 10. CDR3 nucleotide sequence: TGCAGCGTTTTACGACAGGGCAAGGGCGAGCAGTACTTC. Residues: CSVLRQGKGEQYF.

This clonotype has a handful of counts. The chain carries TRBV29-1 and TRBJ2-3; 15 bases line up with TRBD2. The length of the CDR3 is 15 residues. V shed 6 bases, J shed 9 bases, and the junction held 10 bases outside the gene matches. Germline V gene data show CDR1 as SQVTM and CDR2 as ANQGSEA. CDR3 nucleotide sequence: TGCAGCGTGGTGGGGACTAGCGGGGGGAGCTCAACGCAGTATTTT. Translating it yields CSVVGTSGGSSTQYF.

This chain links TRBV3-1 with TRBJ2-7, with D perhaps TRBD2 (5 bases). The CDR3 is 16 amino acids. The V end was cut by 5 bases, the J end by 3 bases, with 20 bases between. Germline CDR1 is LGHDT and CDR2 is YNNKEL (reference sequence). This CDR3 is CASSLGSPRQSYEQYF. CDR3 sequence (DNA): TGTGCCAGCAGCTTAGGGAGCCCCAGGCAGAGCTACGAGCAGTACTTC.

This chain uses TRBV27 with TRBJ2-7; no clear D gene. Trimming cost V 2 bases and J 1 base, with 9 bases left between them. This CDR3 region has 14 residues. Germline V lookup: CDR1 MNHEY, CDR2 SMNVEV (reference sequence). The CDR3 loop is CASSLNHGSYEQYF. The DNA of the CDR3 is TGTGCCAGCAGTTTAAACCACGGGTCCTACGAGCAGTACTTC.

The rearrangement links TRBV28 to TRBJ2-7; D unclear. The CDR3 spans 14 residues. Germline loops: CDR1 MDHEN, CDR2 SYDVKM. V dropped 6 bases and J dropped 3 bases, with 15 bases sitting between them. The CDR3 protein is CASSHRINLYEQYF. The CDR3 DNA reads as TGTGCCAGCAGCCACCGGATTAACCTCTACGAGCAGTACTTC.

This clonotype came up once. V usage is TRBV4-1 and J usage is TRBJ2-1, with 7 bases fitting TRBD2. The CDR3 extends over 15 amino acids. Looked up from germline, CDR1 is MGHRA and CDR2 is YSYEKL. With V trimmed by 6 bases and J by 7 bases, 12 bases remained unmatched. DNA of the CDR3: TGCGCCAGCAGTTCCATAGCGGGTCGGGGAAATGAGCAGTTCTTC. Translating it yields CASSSIAGRGNEQFF.

Concerning this clonotype itself: At one boundary the junction diverges from the germline segment, which might be a read error. This chain uses TRBV3-1 with TRBJ2-1, with D perhaps matching TRBD1 or TRBD2 (5 bases each). The CDR3 has 14 amino acids. CDR1 and CDR2 from the germline V gene are LGHDT and YNNKEL (reference sequence). The DNA of the CDR3 is TGTGCCAGCAGTCAAGAGTTGAGGGGAGATGAGCAGTTCTTC. It specifies CASSQELRGDEQFF.

This clonotype was seen more than once but under ten times. The chain uses TRBV10-3 and TRBJ2-7; D is unresolved. The CDR3 totals 13 residues. CDR1 is ENHRY, CDR2 SYGVKD, per germline. The V gene lost 9 bases and the J gene lost 3 bases, with 15 bases spanning the gap. Here the CDR3 reads CAMAPRASYEQYF. CDR3 nucleotide sequence: TGTGCCATGGCGCCAAGGGCTAGCTACGAGCAGTACTTC.

This clonotype was seen a few times. CDR3 nucleotides: TGTGCCAGCAGCCCCGGAAGCGGGAGCTCCTACAATGAGCAGTTCTTC. It codes for CASSPGSGSSYNEQFF. The J gene is TRBJ2-1, the V gene TRBV7-9; 8 bases map to TRBD2. Trimming at V came to 5 bases and at J to 0 bases, leaving 6 bases not matched to a gene. The germline V gene encodes CDR1 SEHNR and CDR2 FQNEAQ (reference sequence). This CDR3 is 16 amino acids long. Full variable domain (rest looked up from reference TRBV7-9 and TRBJ2-1): DTGVSQNPRHKITKRGQNVTFRCDPISEHNRLYWYRQTLGQGPEFLTYFQNEAQLEKSRLLSDRFSAERPKGSFSTLEIQRTEQGDSAMYLCASSPGSGSSYNEQFFGPGTRLTVL.

The J gene is TRBJ1-5, the V gene TRBV29-1; 9 bases fit TRBD1. J gave up 1 base and V 0 bases, and 4 bases lay outside the gene matches. Germline values: CDR1 SQVTM, CDR2 ANQGSEA. The CDR3 has 16 amino acids. Written as DNA, the CDR3 is TGCAGCGTTGAAGAGCAGGGACAGGGAAGCAATCAGCCCCAGCATTTT. It encodes CSVEEQGQGSNQPQHF. The full variable domain, completed using reference TRBV29-1 and TRBJ1-5, is SAVISQKPSRDICQRGTSLTIQCQVDSQVTMMFWYRQQPGQSLTLIATANQGSEATYESGFVIDKFPISRPNLTFSTLTVSNMSPEDSSIYLCSVEEQGQGSNQPQHFGDGTRLSIL.

The gene calls are TRBV7-9 and TRBJ1-1; TRBD1 might be the D (5 bases). The length of the CDR3 is 17 residues. V was clipped by 2 bases and J by 7 bases, with 23 bases between them. Germline lookup yields CDR1 SEHNR and CDR2 FQNEAQ (reference sequence). The CDR3 sequence is CASSLRWQGVTLNEAFF. Written as DNA, the CDR3 is TGTGCCAGCAGCTTAAGGTGGCAGGGCGTGACCCTTAATGAAGCTTTCTTT. Using reference TRBV7-9 and TRBJ1-1 for the parts outside the CDR3, the full variable domain is DTGVSQNPRHKITKRGQNVTFRCDPISEHNRLYWYRQTLGQGPEFLTYFQNEAQLEKSRLLSDRFSAERPKGSFSTLEIQRTEQGDSAMYLCASSLRWQGVTLNEAFFGQGTRLTVV.

The V call is TRBV4-1, the J call TRBJ1-6, with TRBD1 identical over 7 bases. With V trimmed by 4 bases and J by 0 bases, 6 bases remained unmatched. The CDR3 is 17 amino acids. The germline gives CDR1 MGHRA, CDR2 YSYEKL. In DNA form, the CDR3 reads TGCGCCAGCAGCCCGCAGGGACAGAGCTCCTATAATTCACCCCTCCACTTT. This translates into CASSPQGQSSYNSPLHF.

V usage is TRBV2 and J usage is TRBJ2-3; D is possibly TRBD1 (6 bases). CDR1 and CDR2 from the germline V gene are SNHLY and FYNNEI. The CDR3 is made up of 12 amino acids. V was trimmed by 6 bases and J by 8 bases, leaving 12 bases between them. DNA of the CDR3: TGTGCCAGCAGCGCAGGGGCAGGTACGCAGTATTTT. Its protein is CASSAGAGTQYF.

The CDR3 is CASSLNPNRPSNYGYTF. DNA for the CDR3: TGTGCCAGCAGTTTAAATCCCAACAGGCCCTCTAACTATGGCTACACCTTC. This chain connects TRBV12-3 or TRBV12-4 to TRBJ1-2, with a weak D call TRBD1 (5 bases). The CDR3 length is 17 residues. V lost 2 bases and J 0 bases, leaving 16 bases between the germline ends.

A single count supports this clonotype. The gene calls are TRBV20-1 and TRBJ2-3; TRBD2 matches 11 bases. With 6 bases clipped from V and 0 bases from J, the junction kept 11 bases outside the gene matches. Germline values: CDR1 DFQATT, CDR2 SNEGSKA (reference sequence). This CDR3 spans 17 amino acids. This CDR3 is CSAPDPRTSGSTDTQYF. The CDR3 bases are TGCAGTGCCCCCGACCCCAGGACTAGCGGGAGCACAGATACGCAGTATTTT.

This clonotype was seen a few times. CDR3 region: CASGSDRRLNSPLHF. CDR3 in DNA: TGTGCCAGCGGGTCGGACAGGCGACTTAATTCACCCCTCCACTTT. The V and J genes are TRBV6-2 or TRBV6-3 and TRBJ1-6, with 7 bases fitting TRBD1. Germline CDR1 reads MNHEY; CDR2 reads SVGEGT. Trimming removed 8 bases from V and 6 bases from J; junction bases left unmatched: 10. This CDR3 contains 15 residues.

The chain is built from TRBV20-1 and TRBJ2-5; maybe TRBD2 (5 bases). The CDR3 spans 12 residues. CDR1 and CDR2 from the germline V gene are DFQATT and SNEGSKA (reference sequence). Deletions cut 6 bases from V and 2 bases from J, with 10 bases between. In nucleotides, the CDR3 is TGCAGTGCGCAGCGGCTGCAAGAGACCCAGTACTTC. The encoded protein is CSAQRLQETQYF.

The chain combines TRBV20-1 with TRBJ1-5; unclear D gene. The CDR3 runs 12 residues. Trimming stripped 2 bases from V and 8 bases from J, with 10 bases between. Germline CDR1 reads DFQATT; CDR2 reads SNEGSKA (reference sequence). The CDR3 sequence: CSARPDGEPQHF. CDR3 DNA: TGCAGTGCTAGACCTGACGGGGAGCCCCAGCATTTT.

The chain recombines TRBV4-1 with TRBJ1-2, with unresolved D. This CDR3 is built from 15 residues. Deletions cut 0 bases from V and 2 bases from J, with 10 bases between. Germline CDR1 reads MGHRA; CDR2 reads YSYEKL. In DNA form, the CDR3 reads TGCGCCAGCAGCCAAGAGTCAGCCCAAAACTATGGCTACACCTTC. Its translation is CASSQESAQNYGYTF.

The chain couples TRBV27 to TRBJ1-5; 7 nucleotides line up with TRBD1. Germline-derived CDR1 and CDR2 are MNHEY and SMNVEV (reference sequence). V trimming: 5 bases; J trimming: 4 bases; junction bases outside the gene matches: 11. The CDR3 has 16 residues. The CDR3 DNA sequence: TGTGCCAGCAGTCCCGACCTGGGACAGCTGAATCAGCCCCAGCATTTT. It is translated as CASSPDLGQLNQPQHF.